One sample yielded the 16 T cell receptor beta chains listed below, sequenced in a study of control samples from healthy donors and cancer patients. TCRdb keeps only in-frame clones here, not all; method: immunoSEQ multiplex PCR. The sample carries fewer than 300,000 clones, more than 65% recorded once. Sequencing was performed on PBMCs. These receptors were collected from a woman aged 60 to 75 with lung cancer.

The CDR3 bases are TGTGCCAGCTCACCACCGAAGGATCTTCTAACTGAAGCTTTCTTT. It translates to CASSPPKDLLTEAFF. The chain carries TRBV18 and TRBJ1-1, with no clear D. Germline CDR1 KGHSH, CDR2 LQKENI. This CDR3 region has 15 residues. With 0 bases removed from V and 5 bases from J, the gap between germline ends came to 13 bases.

The CDR3 DNA is TGCGCCAGCAGCTTGATACCCACTAGCGGGAGGGGATTCTTC. Amino acid sequence: CASSLIPTSGRGFF. The genes are TRBV5-1 and TRBJ2-1; TRBD2 agrees at 13 bases. CDR3 size: 14 residues. Germline V gives CDR1 SGHRS, CDR2 YFSETQ. V lost 1 base to trimming and J lost 16 bases; unmatched junction nucleotides: 8.

The chain links TRBV7-8 to TRBJ2-1, with D possibly matching TRBD2 (5 bases). Per the germline V gene, CDR1 is SGHVS and CDR2 is FQNEAQ. V was pared by 8 bases and J by 1 base, with 12 bases between. CDR3 length: 14 residues. CDR3 protein: CASGLAVSYNEQFF. CDR3 bases: TGTGCCAGCGGTCTAGCTGTATCCTACAATGAGCAGTTCTTC.

This clone was detected only a few times. This sequence joins TRBV27 and TRBJ2-7; D is possibly TRBD2 (5 bases). Germline CDR1 is MNHEY and CDR2 is SMNVEV (reference sequence). The CDR3 covers 13 residues. Trimming shortened V by 5 bases and J by 3 bases, and 11 bases separated the two germline ends. Written as DNA, the CDR3 is TGTGCCAGCAGTCCATCGGAGGTCTACGAGCAGTACTTC. Amino acid sequence: CASSPSEVYEQYF.

The chain recombines TRBV3-1 (or the pseudogene TRBV3-2) with TRBJ2-1; D gene unclear. The CDR3 runs 14 residues. In germline, CDR1 is LGHDT, CDR2 YNNKEL (reference sequence). V lost 1 base, J lost 6 bases, and 10 bases lay in between. The CDR3 DNA follows: TGTGCCAGCAGCCAAGGTATTCAGGCCAATGAGCAGTTCTTC. It codes for CASSQGIQANEQFF.

J is TRBJ1-4 and V is TRBV19, with D hard to call. With 3 bases removed from V and 8 bases from J, the gap between germline ends came to 13 bases. In germline, CDR1 is LNHDA, CDR2 SQIVND (reference sequence). This CDR3 has 14 residues. CDR3 nucleotides: TGTGCCAGTAGTATGAGAGGTGGTGGGGAAAAACTGTTTTTT. Translating it yields CASSMRGGGEKLFF.

This rearrangement joins TRBV11-2 to TRBJ2-7, with 7 nucleotides matching TRBD1. J lost 5 bases, V lost 5 bases, and 9 bases had no gene match. The germline V gene has CDR1 SGHAT and CDR2 FQNNGV. The CDR3 is made up of 14 amino acids. CDR3 in DNA: TGTGCCAGCAGCAGGCTTAGGGGGCGAAACGAGCAGTACTTC. This translates into CASSRLRGRNEQYF.

The chain combines TRBV19 with TRBJ2-2; 10 positions match TRBD1. The CDR3 is 17 residues long. V dropped 1 base and J dropped 4; count of bases not matched to a gene: 6. Per the germline V gene, CDR1 is LNHDA and CDR2 is SQIVND (reference sequence). The CDR3 DNA is TGTGCCAGTAGTATAGCGGACAGGGGGGCGTTCACCGGGGAGCTGTTTTTT. Residues: CASSIADRGAFTGELFF.

V gene TRBV16 combines with J gene TRBJ2-2; TRBD1 agrees at 9 bases. After removal of 4 bases from V and 6 bases from J, the junction contained 0 bases not matched to a gene. This CDR3 contains 13 residues. The germline gives CDR1 KGHSY, CDR2 FQNENV. This CDR3 is CASSRDRAGELFF. The CDR3 DNA sequence: TGTGCCAGCAGCCGGGACAGGGCCGGGGAGCTGTTTTTT. Together with reference TRBV16 and TRBJ2-2, the CDR3 gives the full variable domain: GEEVAQTPKHLVRGEGQKAKLYCAPIKGHSYVFWYQQVLKNEFKFLISFQNENVFDETGMPKERFSAKCLPNSPCSLEIQATKLEDSAVYFCASSRDRAGELFFGEGSRLTVL.

This chain joins TRBV7-9 and TRBJ2-2; D is uncertain. From germline, CDR1 is SEHNR and CDR2 FQNEAQ (reference sequence). This CDR3 comprises 17 residues. V lost 5 bases, J lost 0 bases, and 16 bases lay in between. As DNA, the CDR3 is TGTGCCAGCAGCCCGCATCAGGCCATTGCGAACACCGGGGAGCTGTTTTTT. Amino acids: CASSPHQAIANTGELFF.

The chain recombines TRBV5-1 with TRBJ1-3, with D hard to call. CDR3 length: 15 amino acids. Trimming shortened V by 4 bases and J by 0 bases, and 11 bases separated the two germline ends. Germline V gene sequence: CDR1 SGHRS, CDR2 YFSETQ. CDR3 in DNA: TGCGCCAGCAGCCCCGGAGGACTCTCTGGAAACACCATATATTTT. Its translation: CASSPGGLSGNTIYF.

V usage is TRBV18 and J usage is TRBJ2-3, with TRBD1 matching 10 bases. Germline V CDR1 and CDR2: KGHSH, LQKENI. The CDR3 is 15 residues long. V gave up 4 bases and J gave up 5 bases; unmatched junction bases: 6. The CDR3 DNA reads TGTGCCAGCTCACTTCGACAGGGGGCTGAAGATACGCAGTATTTT. Translating gives CASSLRQGAEDTQYF.

The chain is built from TRBV2 and TRBJ2-6, with 10 bases that match TRBD1. The CDR3 consists of 16 residues. CDR1 SNHLY and CDR2 FYNNEI come from the germline V gene. V trimming: 4 bases; J trimming: 2 bases; junction bases outside the gene matches: 2. CDR3 DNA: TGTGCCAGCAGTGGGGACAGGGGAGCTGGGGCCAACGTCCTGACTTTC. This codes for CASSGDRGAGANVLTF.

The chain is built from TRBV5-1 and TRBJ2-2; a possible D gene is TRBD1 (6 bases). The germline gives CDR1 SGHRS, CDR2 YFSETQ. The ends were cut back, 3 bases at V and 4 bases at J, with 16 bases in the middle. The CDR3 consists of 16 residues. The chain's CDR3 is CASSSLTGISTGELFF. DNA of the CDR3: TGCGCCAGCAGCTCACTAACAGGGATCAGCACCGGGGAGCTGTTTTTT.

Many counts were recorded for this clone. The chain joins TRBV5-1 to TRBJ2-5, with D possibly being TRBD2 (6 bases). Deletions cut 0 bases from V and 5 bases from J, with 14 bases between. Germline V gene lookup returns CDR1 SGHRS and CDR2 YFSETQ. This CDR3 contains 15 residues. This chain's CDR3 is CASSLGGAGVETQYF. The CDR3, as DNA: TGCGCCAGCAGCTTGGGCGGGGCTGGAGTGGAGACCCAGTACTTC.

This chain joins TRBV5-1 and TRBJ2-7; D possibly corresponds to TRBD1 (7 bases). Deletions cut 1 base from V and 4 bases from J, with 12 bases between. This CDR3 is built from 14 residues. CDR1 and CDR2 (germline): SGHRS, YFSETQ. Written as DNA, the CDR3 is TGCGCCAGCAGCTTGATGCAGGGGGGATACGAGCAGTACTTC. Amino acids: CASSLMQGGYEQYF.